A single sample gave rise to the 3 T cell receptor beta chains below, sequenced in a study of blood T cells in healthy people across ages. Using a J-beta primer mix together with a sample-barcoded 5' primer, a second PCR was run for roughly 7 to 12 cycles. TCRdb independently ran MiXCR on the 5' RACE reads; one entry per CDR3 protein. The sample shows about 900,000 distinct CDR3 sequences, about 44% of them seen only once. What was sequenced was blood. The receptors derive from a man younger than 45 in good health.

The gene calls are TRBV20-1 and TRBJ2-3; 9 positions agree with TRBD2. CDR1 is DFQATT, CDR2 SNEGSKA, per germline (reference sequence). The CDR3 is made up of 14 amino acids. The J segment lost 14 bases and the V segment lost 0 bases, leaving 12 bases of the junction unmatched. CDR3 loop: CSARDGTSSLPGYF. In DNA form, the CDR3 reads TGCAGTGCTAGAGATGGGACTAGCTCTCTTCCGGGGTATTTT.

The chain is built from TRBV20-1 and TRBJ1-5; the D is unclear. V was clipped by 5 bases and J by 0 bases, with 8 bases between them. This CDR3 comprises 13 residues. CDR1 and CDR2 (germline): DFQATT, SNEGSKA (reference sequence). CDR3 in amino acids: CSAQEYSNQPQHF. The CDR3 nucleotides are TGCAGTGCTCAGGAGTATAGCAATCAGCCCCAGCATTTT.

The gene calls are TRBV3-1 and TRBJ2-1; 13 bases match TRBD2. The CDR3 is 16 amino acids. The germline gives CDR1 LGHDT, CDR2 YNNKEL (reference sequence). The V segment lost 2 bases and the J segment 5 bases; nucleotides outside the gene matches: 3. The CDR3 nucleotides read TGTGCCAGCAGCCAACGGGGACTAGCGGGGCACAATGAGCAGTTCTTC. Protein: CASSQRGLAGHNEQFF.